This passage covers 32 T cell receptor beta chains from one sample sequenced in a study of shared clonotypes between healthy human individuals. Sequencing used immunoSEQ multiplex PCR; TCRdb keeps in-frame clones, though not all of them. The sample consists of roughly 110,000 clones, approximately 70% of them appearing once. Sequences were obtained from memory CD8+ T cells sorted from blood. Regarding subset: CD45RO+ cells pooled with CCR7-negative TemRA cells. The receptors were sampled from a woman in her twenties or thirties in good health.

The CDR3 DNA reads TGTGCCAGCAGCTTAGGACGGGTCGGCTACGAGCAGTACTTC. Protein: CASSLGRVGYEQYF. The rearrangement links TRBV7-6 to TRBJ2-7; D not resolved. This CDR3 spans 14 amino acids. V was clipped by 1 base and J by 3 bases, with 10 bases between them. The germline V gene has CDR1 SGHVS and CDR2 FNYEAQ.

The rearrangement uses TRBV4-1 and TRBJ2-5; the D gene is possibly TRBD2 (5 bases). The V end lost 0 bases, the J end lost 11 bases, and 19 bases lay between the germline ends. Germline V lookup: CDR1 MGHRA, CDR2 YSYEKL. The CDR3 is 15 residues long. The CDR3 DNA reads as TGCGCCAGCAGCCAAGAGACTACCGACCCTAGGGAGCAGTACTTC. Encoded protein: CASSQETTDPREQYF.

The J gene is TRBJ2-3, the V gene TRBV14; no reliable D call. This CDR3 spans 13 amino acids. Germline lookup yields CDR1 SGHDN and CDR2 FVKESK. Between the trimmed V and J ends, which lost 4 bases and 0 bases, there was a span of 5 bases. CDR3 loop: CASSLESTDTQYF. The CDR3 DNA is TGTGCCAGCAGCCTGGAAAGCACAGATACGCAGTATTTT.

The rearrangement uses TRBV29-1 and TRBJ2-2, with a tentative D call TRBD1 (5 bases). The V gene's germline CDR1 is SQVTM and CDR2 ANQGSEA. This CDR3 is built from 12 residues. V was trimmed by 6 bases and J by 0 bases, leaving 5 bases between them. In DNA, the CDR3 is TGCAGCGTGACAGCGAACACCGGGGAGCTGTTTTTT. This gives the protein CSVTANTGELFF.

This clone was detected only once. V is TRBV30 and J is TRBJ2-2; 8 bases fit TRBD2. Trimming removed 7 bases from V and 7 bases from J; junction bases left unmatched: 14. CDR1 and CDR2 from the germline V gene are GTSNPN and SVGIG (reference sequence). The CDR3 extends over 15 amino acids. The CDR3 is CASEGGAGGGGELFF. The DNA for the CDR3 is TGTGCCTCGGAGGGGGGTGCGGGAGGAGGCGGGGAGCTGTTTTTT.

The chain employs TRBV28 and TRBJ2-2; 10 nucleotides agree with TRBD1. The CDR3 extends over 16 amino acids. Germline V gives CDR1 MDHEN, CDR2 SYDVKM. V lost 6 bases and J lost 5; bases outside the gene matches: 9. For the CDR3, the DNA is TGTGCCAGCAGAGGACCGGGACAGGGGATAACCGGGGAGCTGTTTTTT. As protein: CASRGPGQGITGELFF.

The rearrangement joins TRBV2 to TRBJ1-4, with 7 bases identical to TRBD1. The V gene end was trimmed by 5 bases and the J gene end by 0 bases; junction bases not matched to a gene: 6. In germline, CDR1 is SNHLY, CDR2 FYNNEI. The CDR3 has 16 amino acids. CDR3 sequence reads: CASSIRDSATNEKLFF. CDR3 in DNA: TGTGCCAGCAGTATTCGGGACAGTGCAACTAATGAAAAACTGTTTTTT.

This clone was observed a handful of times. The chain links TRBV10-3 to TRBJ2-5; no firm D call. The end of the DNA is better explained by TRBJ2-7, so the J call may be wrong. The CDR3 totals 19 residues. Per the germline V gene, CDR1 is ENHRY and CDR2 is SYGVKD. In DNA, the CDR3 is TGTGCCATCAGTGAGTCAGCGCCTGCGATCATAACACCTTCCTACGAGCAGTACTTC. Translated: CAISESAPAIITPSYEQYF.

The CDR3 region is CASSEGGVEAFF. CDR3 bases: TGTGCCAGCAGTGAAGGGGGGGTGGAAGCTTTCTTT. This rearrangement joins TRBV6-1 to TRBJ1-1; maybe TRBD1 (5 bases). This CDR3 is 12 amino acids long. V gave up 1 base and J gave up 8 bases, with 8 bases separating them. CDR1 is MNHNS and CDR2 is SASEGT in the germline V gene.

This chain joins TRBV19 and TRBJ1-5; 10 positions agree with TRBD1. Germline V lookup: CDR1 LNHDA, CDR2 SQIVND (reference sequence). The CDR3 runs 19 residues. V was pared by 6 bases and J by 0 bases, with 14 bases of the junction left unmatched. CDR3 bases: TGTGCCAGTAGATGGTCGCCGGGACAGGGGCAATCTAGCAATCAGCCCCAGCATTTT. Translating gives CASRWSPGQGQSSNQPQHF.

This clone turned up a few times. CDR3 sequence: CASSNAEITGELFF. CDR3 DNA: TGCGCCAGCAGTAACGCCGAAATCACCGGGGAGCTGTTTTTT. The rearrangement links TRBV5-1 to TRBJ2-2, with no clear D. Germline loops: CDR1 SGHRS, CDR2 YFSETQ. The CDR3 covers 14 residues. V dropped 5 bases and J dropped 4 bases, with 12 bases sitting between them.

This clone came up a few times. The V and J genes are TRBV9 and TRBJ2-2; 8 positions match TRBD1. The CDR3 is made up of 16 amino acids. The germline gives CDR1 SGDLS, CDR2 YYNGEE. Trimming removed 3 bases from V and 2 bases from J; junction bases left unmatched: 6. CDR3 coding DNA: TGTGCCAGCAGCGAGGCGGGACAGGAAAACACCGGGGAGCTGTTTTTT. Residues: CASSEAGQENTGELFF.

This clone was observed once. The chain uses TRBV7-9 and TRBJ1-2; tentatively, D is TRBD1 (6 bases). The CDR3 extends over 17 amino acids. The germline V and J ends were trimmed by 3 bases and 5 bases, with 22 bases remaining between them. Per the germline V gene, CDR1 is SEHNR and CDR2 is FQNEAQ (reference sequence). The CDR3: CASSFGQSSLKPYGYTF. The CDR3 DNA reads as TGTGCCAGCAGCTTTGGACAGTCCTCCCTCAAACCTTATGGCTACACCTTC.

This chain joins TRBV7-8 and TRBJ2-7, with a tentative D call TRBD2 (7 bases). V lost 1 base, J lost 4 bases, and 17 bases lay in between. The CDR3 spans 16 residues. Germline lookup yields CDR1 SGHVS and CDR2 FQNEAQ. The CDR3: CASSLEGGGPRYEQYF. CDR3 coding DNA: TGTGCCAGCAGCTTAGAGGGCGGGGGCCCTAGATACGAGCAGTACTTC.

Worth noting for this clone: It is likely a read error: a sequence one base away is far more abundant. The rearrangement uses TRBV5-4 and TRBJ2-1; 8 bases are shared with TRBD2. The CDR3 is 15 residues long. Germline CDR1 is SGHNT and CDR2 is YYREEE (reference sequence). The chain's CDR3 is CANSSGFSGIYEQFF. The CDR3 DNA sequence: TGTGCCAACAGCAGTGGTTTTAGCGGGATATATGAGCAGTTCTTC.

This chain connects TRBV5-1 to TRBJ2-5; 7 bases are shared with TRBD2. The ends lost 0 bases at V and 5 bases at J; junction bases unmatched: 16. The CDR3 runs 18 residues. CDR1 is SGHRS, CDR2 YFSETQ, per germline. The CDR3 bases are TGCGCCAGCAGCTTGGGGCTCTGGCGGGAGTCAGGGTGGGAGACCCAGTACTTC. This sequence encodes CASSLGLWRESGWETQYF.

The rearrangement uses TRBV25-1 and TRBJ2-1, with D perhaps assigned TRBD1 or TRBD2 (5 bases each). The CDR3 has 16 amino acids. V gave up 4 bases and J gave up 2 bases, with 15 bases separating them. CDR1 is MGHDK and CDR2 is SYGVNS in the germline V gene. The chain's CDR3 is CASSVMDQGPYNEQFF. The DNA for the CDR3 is TGTGCCAGCAGTGTGATGGACCAGGGACCCTACAATGAGCAGTTCTTC.

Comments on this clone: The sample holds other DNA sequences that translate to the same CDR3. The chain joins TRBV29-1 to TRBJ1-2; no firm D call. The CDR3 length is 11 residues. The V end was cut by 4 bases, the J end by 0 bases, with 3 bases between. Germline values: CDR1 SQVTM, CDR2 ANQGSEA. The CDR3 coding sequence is TGCAGCGTTGTAGCTAACTATGGCTACACCTTC. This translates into CSVVANYGYTF.

The CDR3 coding sequence is TGTGCCAGCAGTTTATGGGTGGTAACAACCTACAATGAGCAGTTCTTC. It is translated as CASSLWVVTTYNEQFF. V and J are TRBV28 and TRBJ2-1, with D unresolved. The V gene's germline CDR1 is MDHEN and CDR2 SYDVKM. V shed 0 bases and J shed 2 bases, with 11 bases lying between them. The CDR3 consists of 16 residues.

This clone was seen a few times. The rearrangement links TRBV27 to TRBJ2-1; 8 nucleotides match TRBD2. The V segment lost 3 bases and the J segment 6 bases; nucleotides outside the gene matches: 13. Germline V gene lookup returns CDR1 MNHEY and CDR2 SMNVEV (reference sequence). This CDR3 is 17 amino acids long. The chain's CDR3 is CASSLDGKTSVTNEQFF. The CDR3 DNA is TGTGCCAGCAGTTTGGATGGGAAGACTAGCGTAACCAATGAGCAGTTCTTC.

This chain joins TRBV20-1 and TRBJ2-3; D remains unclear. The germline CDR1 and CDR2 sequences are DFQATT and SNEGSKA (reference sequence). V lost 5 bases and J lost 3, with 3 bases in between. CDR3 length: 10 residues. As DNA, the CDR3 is TGCAGTGCTCCTACAGATACGCAGTATTTT. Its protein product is CSAPTDTQYF.

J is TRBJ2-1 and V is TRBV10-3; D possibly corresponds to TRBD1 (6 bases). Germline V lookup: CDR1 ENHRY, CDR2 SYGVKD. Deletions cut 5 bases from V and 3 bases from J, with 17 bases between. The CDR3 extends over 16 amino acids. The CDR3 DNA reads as TGTGCCATCAGTCCAGGAAGGGGGATTCTCTACAATGAGCAGTTCTTC. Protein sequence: CAISPGRGILYNEQFF.

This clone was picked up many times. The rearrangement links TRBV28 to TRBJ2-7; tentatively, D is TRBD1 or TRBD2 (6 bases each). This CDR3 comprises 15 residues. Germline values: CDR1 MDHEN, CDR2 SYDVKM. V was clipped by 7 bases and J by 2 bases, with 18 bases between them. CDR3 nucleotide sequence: TGTGCCAGCAAGACCGTGCGGAGGGGGGCCTACGAGCAGTACTTC. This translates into CASKTVRRGAYEQYF.

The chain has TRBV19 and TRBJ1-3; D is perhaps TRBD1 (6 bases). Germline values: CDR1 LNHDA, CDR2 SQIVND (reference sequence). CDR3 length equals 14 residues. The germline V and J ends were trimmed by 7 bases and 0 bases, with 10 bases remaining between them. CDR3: CASKDRPSGNTIYF. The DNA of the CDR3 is TGTGCCAGTAAGGACAGACCCTCTGGAAACACCATATATTTT.

CDR3 in amino acids: CASSEGIKAFF. CDR3 nucleotides: TGTGCCAGCAGTGAAGGAATTAAAGCTTTCTTT. The V gene is TRBV6-1, the J gene TRBJ1-1; D call uncertain. Trimming cost V 1 base and J 9 bases, with 6 bases left between them. The CDR3 is 11 amino acids. CDR1 is MNHNS, CDR2 SASEGT, per germline.

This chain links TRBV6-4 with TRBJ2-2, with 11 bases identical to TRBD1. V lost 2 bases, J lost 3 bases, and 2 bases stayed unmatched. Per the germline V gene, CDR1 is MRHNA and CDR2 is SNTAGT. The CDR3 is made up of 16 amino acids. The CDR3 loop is CASSDQGQGDTGELFF. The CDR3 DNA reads TGTGCCAGCAGTGACCAGGGACAGGGGGACACCGGGGAGCTGTTTTTT.

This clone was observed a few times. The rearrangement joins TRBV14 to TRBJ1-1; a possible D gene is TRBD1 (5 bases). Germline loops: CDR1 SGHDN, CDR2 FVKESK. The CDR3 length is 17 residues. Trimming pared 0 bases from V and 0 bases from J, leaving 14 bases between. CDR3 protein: CASSQDFGGGLNTEAFF. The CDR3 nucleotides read TGTGCCAGCAGCCAAGATTTCGGGGGAGGGCTGAACACTGAAGCTTTCTTT.

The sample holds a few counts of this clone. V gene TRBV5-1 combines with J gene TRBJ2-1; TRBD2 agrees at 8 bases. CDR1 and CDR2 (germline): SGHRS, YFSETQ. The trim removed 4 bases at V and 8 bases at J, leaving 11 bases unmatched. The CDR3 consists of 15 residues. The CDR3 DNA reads TGCGCCAGCAGCGTAGCGGGGACCTCCCCCCATGAGCAGTTCTTC. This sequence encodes CASSVAGTSPHEQFF.

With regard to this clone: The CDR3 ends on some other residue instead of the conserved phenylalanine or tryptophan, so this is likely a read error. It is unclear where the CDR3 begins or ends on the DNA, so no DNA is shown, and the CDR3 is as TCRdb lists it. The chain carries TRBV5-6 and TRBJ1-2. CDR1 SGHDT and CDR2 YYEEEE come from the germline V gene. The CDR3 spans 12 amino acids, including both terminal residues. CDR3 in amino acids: CASGSTRAARLV.

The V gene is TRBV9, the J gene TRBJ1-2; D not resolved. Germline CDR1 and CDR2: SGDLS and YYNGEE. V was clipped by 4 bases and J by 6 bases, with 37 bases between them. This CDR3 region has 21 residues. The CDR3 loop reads CASSSAKVARSHDARYNGYTF. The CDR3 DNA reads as TGTGCCAGCAGCTCAGCCAAGGTGGCGCGGTCTCATGACGCGCGCTATAATGGCTACACCTTC.

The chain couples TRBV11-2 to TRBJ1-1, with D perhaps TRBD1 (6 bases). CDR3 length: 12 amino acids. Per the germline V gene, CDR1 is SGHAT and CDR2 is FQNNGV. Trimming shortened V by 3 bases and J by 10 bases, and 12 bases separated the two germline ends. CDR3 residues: CASSLGARGAFF. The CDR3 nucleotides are TGTGCCAGCAGCTTGGGCGCCAGGGGAGCTTTCTTT.

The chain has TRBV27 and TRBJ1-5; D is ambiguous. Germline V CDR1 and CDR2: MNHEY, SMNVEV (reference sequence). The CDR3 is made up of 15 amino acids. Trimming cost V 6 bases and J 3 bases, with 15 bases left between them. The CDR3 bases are TGTGCCAGCAGGAGTGGACCGCTGTCCAATCAGCCCCAGCATTTT. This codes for CASRSGPLSNQPQHF.